Given below is one TCR beta chain in context. Between the trimmed V and J ends, which lost 2 bases and 0 bases, there was a span of 11 bases. This CDR3 contains 16 residues. CDR1 is SGDLS and CDR2 is YYNGEE in the germline V gene. These data come from a study of blood T cell repertoires in COVID-19. Each recovered donor of Cohort 3 presented with two negative PCRs, clearance, or symptom resolution. Authors' methods: Estimated nucleated cell counts came from reference gene primer amplification. The data were produced by immunoSEQ multiplex PCR, yet TCRdb's version contains in-frame clones alone and is incomplete. That table is the source of V, J and clone size, and D and trimming were worked out from the DNA. The repertoire holds about 64,000 clones, with 70% to 90% as singletons.

Sequencing was carried out using PBMCs or T cells enriched from blood (not recorded which). J is TRBJ1-4 and V is TRBV9; D may be TRBD1 (5 bases). The receptor was isolated from a middle-aged woman who had recovered from COVID-19. The CDR3 sequence is CASSVDPGTTNEKLFF. CDR3 nucleotides: TGTGCCAGCAGCGTCGACCCAGGGACAACTAATGAAAAACTGTTTTTT. The whole variable domain, remainder taken from reference TRBV9 and TRBJ1-4, is DSGVTQTPKHLITATGQRVTLRCSPRSGDLSVYWYQQSLDQGLQFLIQYYNGEERAKGNILERFSAQQFPDLHSELNLSSLELGDSALYFCASSVDPGTTNEKLFFGSGTQLSVL.